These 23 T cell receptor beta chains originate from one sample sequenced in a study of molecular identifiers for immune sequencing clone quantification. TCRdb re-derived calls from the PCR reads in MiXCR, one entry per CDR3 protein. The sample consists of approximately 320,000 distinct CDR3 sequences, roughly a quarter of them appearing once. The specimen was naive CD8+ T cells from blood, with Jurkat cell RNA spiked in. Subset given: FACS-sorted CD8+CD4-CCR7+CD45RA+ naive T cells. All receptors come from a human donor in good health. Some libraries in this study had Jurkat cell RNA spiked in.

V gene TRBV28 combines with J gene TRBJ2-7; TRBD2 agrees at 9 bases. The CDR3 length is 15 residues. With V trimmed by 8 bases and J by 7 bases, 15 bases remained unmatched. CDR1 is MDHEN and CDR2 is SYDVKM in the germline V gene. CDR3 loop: CASCSPGLALAEQYF. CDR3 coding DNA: TGTGCCAGCTGTTCTCCTGGACTAGCGCTTGCTGAGCAGTACTTC.

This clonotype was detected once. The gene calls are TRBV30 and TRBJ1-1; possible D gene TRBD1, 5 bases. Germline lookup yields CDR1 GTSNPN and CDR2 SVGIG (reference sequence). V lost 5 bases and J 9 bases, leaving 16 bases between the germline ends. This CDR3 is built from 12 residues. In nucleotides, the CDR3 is TGTGCCTGGTCACTCGAGACAGCTAAAGCTTTCTTT. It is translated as CAWSLETAKAFF.

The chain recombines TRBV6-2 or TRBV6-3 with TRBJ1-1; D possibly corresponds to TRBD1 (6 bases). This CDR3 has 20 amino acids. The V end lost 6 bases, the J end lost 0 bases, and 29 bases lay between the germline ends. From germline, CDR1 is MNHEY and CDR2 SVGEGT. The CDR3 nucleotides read TGTGCCAGCAGCCCCACCCCGCCGGACAGCCAGAAAAAAATGAACACTGAAGCTTTCTTT. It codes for CASSPTPPDSQKKMNTEAFF.

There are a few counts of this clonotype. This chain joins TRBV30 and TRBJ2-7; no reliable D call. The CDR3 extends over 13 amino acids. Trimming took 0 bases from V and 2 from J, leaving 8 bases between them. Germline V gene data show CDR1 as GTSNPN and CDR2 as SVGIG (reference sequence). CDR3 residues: CAWSVLRTYEQYF. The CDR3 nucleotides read TGTGCCTGGAGTGTTTTGCGAACCTACGAGCAGTACTTC.

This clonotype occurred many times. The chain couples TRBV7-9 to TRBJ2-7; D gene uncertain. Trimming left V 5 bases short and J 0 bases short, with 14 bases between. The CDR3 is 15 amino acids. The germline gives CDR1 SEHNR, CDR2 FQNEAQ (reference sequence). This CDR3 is CASSPGPLNSYEQYF. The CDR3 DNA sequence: TGTGCCAGCAGCCCGGGCCCTTTGAACTCCTACGAGCAGTACTTC. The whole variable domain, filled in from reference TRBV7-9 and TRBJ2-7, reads DTGVSQNPRHKITKRGQNVTFRCDPISEHNRLYWYRQTLGQGPEFLTYFQNEAQLEKSRLLSDRFSAERPKGSFSTLEIQRTEQGDSAMYLCASSPGPLNSYEQYFGPGTRLTVT.

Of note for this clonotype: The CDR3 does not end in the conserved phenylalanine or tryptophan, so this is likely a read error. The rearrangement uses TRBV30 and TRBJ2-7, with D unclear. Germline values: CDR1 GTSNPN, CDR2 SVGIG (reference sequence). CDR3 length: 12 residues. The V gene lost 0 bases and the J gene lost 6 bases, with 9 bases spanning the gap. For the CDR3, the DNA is TGTGCCTGGAGTGTACTCGGGCTCGAGCAGTACTAC. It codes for CAWSVLGLEQYY.

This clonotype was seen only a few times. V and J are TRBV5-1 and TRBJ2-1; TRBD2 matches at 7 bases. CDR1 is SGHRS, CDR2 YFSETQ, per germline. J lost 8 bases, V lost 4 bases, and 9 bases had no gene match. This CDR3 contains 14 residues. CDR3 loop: CASSPAAGVHEQFF. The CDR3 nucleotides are TGCGCCAGCAGCCCCGCGGCGGGGGTCCATGAGCAGTTCTTC. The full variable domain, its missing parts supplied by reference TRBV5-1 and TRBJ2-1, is KAGVTQTPRYLIKTRGQQVTLSCSPISGHRSVSWYQQTPGQGLQFLFEYFSETQRNKGNFPGRFSGRQFSNSRSEMNVSTLELGDSALYLCASSPAAGVHEQFFGPGTRLTVL.

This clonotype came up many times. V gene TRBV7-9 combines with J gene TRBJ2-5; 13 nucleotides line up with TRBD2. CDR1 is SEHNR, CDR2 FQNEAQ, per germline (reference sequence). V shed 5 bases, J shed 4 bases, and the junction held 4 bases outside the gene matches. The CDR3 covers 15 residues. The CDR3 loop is CASSRTSGSLETQYF. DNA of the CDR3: TGTGCCAGCAGCCGGACTAGCGGGAGTTTAGAGACCCAGTACTTC.

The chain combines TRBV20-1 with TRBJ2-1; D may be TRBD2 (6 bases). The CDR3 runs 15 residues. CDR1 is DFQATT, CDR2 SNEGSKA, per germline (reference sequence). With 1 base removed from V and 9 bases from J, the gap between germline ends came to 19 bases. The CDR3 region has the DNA TGCAGTGCTAGAGGCGCCGCTAGCGAGTGGGGTGAGCAGTTCTTC. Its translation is CSARGAASEWGEQFF.

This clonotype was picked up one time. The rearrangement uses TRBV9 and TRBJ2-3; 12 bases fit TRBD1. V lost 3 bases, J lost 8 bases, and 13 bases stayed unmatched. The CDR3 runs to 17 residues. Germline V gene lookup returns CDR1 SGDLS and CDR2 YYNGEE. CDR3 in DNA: TGTGCCAGCAGCGGAGAGGCGGGACAGGGGGCTTCGGTTACGCAGTATTTT. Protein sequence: CASSGEAGQGASVTQYF.

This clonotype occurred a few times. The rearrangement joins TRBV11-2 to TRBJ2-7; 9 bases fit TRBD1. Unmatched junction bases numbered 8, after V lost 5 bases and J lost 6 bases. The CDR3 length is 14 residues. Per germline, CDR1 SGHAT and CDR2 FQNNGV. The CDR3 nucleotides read TGTGCCAGCAGCCATGAGGGACAGGGCTCCGAGCAGTACTTC. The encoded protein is CASSHEGQGSEQYF.

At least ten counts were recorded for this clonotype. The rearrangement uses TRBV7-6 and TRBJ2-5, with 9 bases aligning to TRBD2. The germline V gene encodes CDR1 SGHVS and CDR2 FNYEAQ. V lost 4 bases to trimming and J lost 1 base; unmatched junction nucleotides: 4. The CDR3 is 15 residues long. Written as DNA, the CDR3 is TGTGCCAGCAGCTATAGCGGGAGACTCCAAGAGACCCAGTACTTC. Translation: CASSYSGRLQETQYF.

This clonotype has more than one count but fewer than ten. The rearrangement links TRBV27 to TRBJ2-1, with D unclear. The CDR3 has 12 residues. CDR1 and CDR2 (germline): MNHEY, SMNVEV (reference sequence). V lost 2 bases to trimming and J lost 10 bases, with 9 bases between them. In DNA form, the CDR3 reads TGTGCCAGCAGTTTAGGACCAGAGGAGCAGTTCTTC. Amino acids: CASSLGPEEQFF.

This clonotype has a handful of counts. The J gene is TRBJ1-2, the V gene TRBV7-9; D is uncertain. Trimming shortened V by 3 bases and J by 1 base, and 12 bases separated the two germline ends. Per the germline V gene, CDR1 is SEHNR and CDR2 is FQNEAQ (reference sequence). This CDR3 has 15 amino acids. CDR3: CASSLLLEVNYGYTF. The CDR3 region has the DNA TGTGCCAGCAGCTTGTTATTGGAAGTTAACTATGGCTACACCTTC.

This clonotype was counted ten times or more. CDR3 region: CSVDGTGGPQETQYF. Here the CDR3 DNA reads TGCAGCGTTGATGGGACAGGGGGCCCCCAAGAGACCCAGTACTTC. V gene TRBV29-1 combines with J gene TRBJ2-5; 12 bases are shared with TRBD1. V lost 3 bases to trimming and J lost 1 base; unmatched junction nucleotides: 3. Germline V gene lookup returns CDR1 SQVTM and CDR2 ANQGSEA. This CDR3 is built from 15 residues.

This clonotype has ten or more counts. DNA for the CDR3: TGTGCCAGCAGCAGAAATATGGACATGGACACTGAAGCTTTCTTT. This encodes CASSRNMDMDTEAFF. The V gene is TRBV9, the J gene TRBJ1-1; perhaps TRBD1 as D (5 bases). The germline V gene has CDR1 SGDLS and CDR2 YYNGEE. V was pared by 4 bases and J by 3 bases, with 16 bases between. The CDR3 sequence is 15 residues long.

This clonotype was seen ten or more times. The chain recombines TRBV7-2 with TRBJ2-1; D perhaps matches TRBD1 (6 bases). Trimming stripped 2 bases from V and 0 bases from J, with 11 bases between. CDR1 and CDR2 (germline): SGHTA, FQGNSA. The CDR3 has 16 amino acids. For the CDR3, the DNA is TGTGCCAGCAGCTTAACTACAGGGATCTCCTACAATGAGCAGTTCTTC. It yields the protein CASSLTTGISYNEQFF.

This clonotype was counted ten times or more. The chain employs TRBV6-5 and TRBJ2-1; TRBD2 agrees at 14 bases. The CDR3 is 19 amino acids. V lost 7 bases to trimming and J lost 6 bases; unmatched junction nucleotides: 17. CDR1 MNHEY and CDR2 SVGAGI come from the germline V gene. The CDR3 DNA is TGTGCCAGCACTGCCCACCAGGGGACTAGCGGGAGTAACGGCAATGAGCAGTTCTTC. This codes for CASTAHQGTSGSNGNEQFF.

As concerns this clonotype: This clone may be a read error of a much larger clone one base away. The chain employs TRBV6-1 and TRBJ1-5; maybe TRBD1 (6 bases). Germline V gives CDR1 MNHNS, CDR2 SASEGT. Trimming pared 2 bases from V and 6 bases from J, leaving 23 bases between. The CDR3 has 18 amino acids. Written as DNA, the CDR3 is TGTGCCAGCAGTGAAAGTGGCCTTCGAACAGGGAGTCGTCAGCCCCAGCATTTT. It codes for CASSESGLRTGSRQPQHF.

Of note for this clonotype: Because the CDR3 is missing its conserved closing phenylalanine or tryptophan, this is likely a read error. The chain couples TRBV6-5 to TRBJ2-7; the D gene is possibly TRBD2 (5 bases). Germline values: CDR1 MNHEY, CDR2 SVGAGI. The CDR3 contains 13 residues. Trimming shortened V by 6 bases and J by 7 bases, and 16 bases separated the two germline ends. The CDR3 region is CASSPTSGKEQYL. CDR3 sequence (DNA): TGTGCCAGCAGCCCCACCTCGGGGAAGGAGCAGTACCTC.

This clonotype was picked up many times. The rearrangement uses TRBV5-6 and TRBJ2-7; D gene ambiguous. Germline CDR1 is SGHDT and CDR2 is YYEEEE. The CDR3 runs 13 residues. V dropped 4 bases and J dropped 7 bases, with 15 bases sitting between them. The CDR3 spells CASSTRSLGEQYF. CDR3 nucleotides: TGTGCCAGCAGCACCCGGTCCCTCGGGGAGCAGTACTTC.

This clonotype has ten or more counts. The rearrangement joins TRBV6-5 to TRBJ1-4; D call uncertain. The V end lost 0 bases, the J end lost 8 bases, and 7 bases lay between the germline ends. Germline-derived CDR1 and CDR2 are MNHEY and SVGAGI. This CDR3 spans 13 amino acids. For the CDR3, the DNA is TGTGCCAGCAGTTACTCGACCGGGGAAAAACTGTTTTTT. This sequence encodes CASSYSTGEKLFF.

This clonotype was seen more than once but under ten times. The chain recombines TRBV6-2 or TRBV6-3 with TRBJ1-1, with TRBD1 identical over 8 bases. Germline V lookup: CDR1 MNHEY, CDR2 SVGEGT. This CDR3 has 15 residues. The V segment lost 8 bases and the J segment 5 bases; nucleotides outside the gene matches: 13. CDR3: CASSLATGVRTEAFF. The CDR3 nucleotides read TGTGCCAGCTCTCTGGCGACAGGGGTGCGGACTGAAGCTTTCTTT.